These 27 T cell receptor beta chains came from one sample sequenced in a study of chemoradiotherapy in HPV16-positive cancers (dated by TCRdb to the early 2020s). Library preparation was by the immunoSEQ multiplex PCR assay. Drawn from immuneACCESS, this table holds only the in-frame rearrangements with V and J called that TCRdb kept. Clones are partly lost; checked studies trace under half to an unresolved V gene and leave the rest unexplained. The sample table records 7,500 to 10,000 clones; about nine tenths of these occur just once. Around 12% of the sample lies in the top ten. The sample consisted of blood, taken from a patient who underwent chemoradiotherapy. These TCRs come from a human donor with HPV-associated anogenital cancer.

J is TRBJ2-5 and V is TRBV5-1; D not certain. CDR3 size: 15 residues. Looked up from germline, CDR1 is SGHRS and CDR2 is YFSETQ. Trimming stripped 1 base from V and 2 bases from J, with 12 bases between. In nucleotides, the CDR3 is TGCGCCAGCAGCTTGCTTGTGGGTACTCAAGAGACCCAGTACTTC. This translates into CASSLLVGTQETQYF.

The rearrangement joins TRBV6-1 to TRBJ2-3; 10 positions agree with TRBD2. The trim removed 0 bases at V and 4 bases at J, leaving 1 base unmatched. This CDR3 region has 15 residues. The germline V gene has CDR1 MNHNS and CDR2 SASEGT. Written as DNA, the CDR3 is TGTGCCAGCAGTGAAGCTAGCGGGGGGCCAGATACGCAGTATTTT. It specifies CASSEASGGPDTQYF.

This sequence joins TRBV7-6 and TRBJ2-5; 9 bases are shared with TRBD2. The CDR3 loop spans 16 amino acids. The junction had 6 bases not matched to a gene; V was cut back by 0 bases and J by 4 bases. Per the germline V gene, CDR1 is SGHVS and CDR2 is FNYEAQ. CDR3 sequence reads: CASSLAGTSFGETQYF. Written as DNA, the CDR3 is TGTGCCAGCAGCTTAGCGGGGACTAGCTTCGGAGAGACCCAGTACTTC.

The chain uses TRBV7-2 and TRBJ1-1, with 9 bases matching TRBD1. V trimming: 3 bases; J trimming: 1 base; junction bases outside the gene matches: 6. Germline CDR1 reads SGHTA; CDR2 reads FQGNSA. The CDR3 consists of 16 residues. The CDR3 coding sequence is TGTGCCAGCAGCTTGGATATGGACAGGGGGAACACTGAAGCTTTCTTT. Translating it yields CASSLDMDRGNTEAFF.

J is TRBJ1-1 and V is TRBV29-1, with D maybe TRBD1 (5 bases). V was shortened by 7 bases and J by 0 bases, with 15 bases between the two germline ends. CDR3 length equals 14 residues. Germline CDR1 SQVTM, CDR2 ANQGSEA. As DNA, the CDR3 is TGCAGCGCCTTAGGAGCGGGGCTGAACACTGAAGCTTTCTTT. Protein sequence: CSALGAGLNTEAFF.

The rearrangement uses TRBV12-5 and TRBJ2-2; 11 bases match TRBD2. After removal of 5 bases from V and 1 base from J, the junction contained 15 bases not matched to a gene. The CDR3 extends over 20 amino acids. Germline loops: CDR1 LGHNT, CDR2 FRNRAP. The CDR3 here is CASGGRTGLAGLKNTGELFF. Written as DNA, the CDR3 is TGTGCTAGTGGTGGACGTACCGGACTAGCGGGCCTAAAGAACACCGGGGAGCTGTTTTTT.

The chain uses TRBV7-2 and TRBJ2-3, with 7 bases that match TRBD2. The CDR3 spans 18 residues. V trimming: 2 bases; J trimming: 4 bases; junction bases outside the gene matches: 15. Germline assignment: CDR1 SGHTA and CDR2 FQGNSA. Here the CDR3 DNA reads TGTGCCAGCAGCTTATGGGGCCCTCAGCGGGGTAGGGCAGATACGCAGTATTTT. Amino acid sequence: CASSLWGPQRGRADTQYF.

The chain combines TRBV7-2 with TRBJ2-3; the match to TRBD1 covers 9 bases. V gave up 4 bases and J gave up 3 bases; unmatched junction bases: 5. The CDR3 has 15 residues. Germline loops: CDR1 SGHTA, CDR2 FQGNSA. For the CDR3, the DNA is TGTGCCAGCAGCTCCCCGGACAGGGGTACAGATACGCAGTATTTT. Translating gives CASSSPDRGTDTQYF.

The chain recombines TRBV9 with TRBJ1-2; D might be TRBD1 (5 bases). The CDR3 runs 17 residues. Germline V lookup: CDR1 SGDLS, CDR2 YYNGEE. Trimming took off 0 bases at V and 1 base at J, with 16 bases between the two ends. CDR3 in amino acids: CASSVDSRADYNYGYTF. The DNA for the CDR3 is TGTGCCAGCAGCGTAGATTCCAGGGCAGATTATAACTATGGCTACACCTTC.

The chain couples TRBV5-5 to TRBJ2-7; 9 positions agree with TRBD1. The CDR3 is 16 residues long. From germline, CDR1 is SGHKS and CDR2 YYEKEE (reference sequence). Germline trimming cut 0 bases from V and 6 bases from J; bases unmatched to any gene: 10. In nucleotides, the CDR3 is TGTGCCAGCAGCTTGGAGGGACAGGGCCTTTGGGGCGAGCAGTACTTC. Translated, it gives CASSLEGQGLWGEQYF.

This chain connects TRBV28 to TRBJ1-4; D may be TRBD1 (5 bases). Deletions cut 7 bases from V and 4 bases from J, with 10 bases between. From germline, CDR1 is MDHEN and CDR2 SYDVKM. CDR3 length equals 13 residues. As DNA, the CDR3 is TGTGCCAGCATGGGAGGGGATAATGAAAAACTGTTTTTT. Its protein is CASMGGDNEKLFF. The whole variable domain, remainder taken from reference TRBV28 and TRBJ1-4, is DVKVTQSSRYLVKRTGEKVFLECVQDMDHENMFWYRQDPGLGLRLIYFSYDVKMKEKGDIPEGYSVSREKKERFSLILESASTNQTSMYLCASMGGDNEKLFFGSGTQLSVL.

The rearrangement uses TRBV19 and TRBJ2-1, with 9 bases aligning to TRBD2. V dropped 6 bases and J dropped 4; count of bases not matched to a gene: 7. CDR1 is LNHDA, CDR2 SQIVND, per germline (reference sequence). The CDR3 sequence is 15 residues long. The chain's CDR3 is CASRPMRGGYNEQFF. Here the CDR3 DNA reads TGTGCCAGTAGGCCCATGCGGGGGGGATACAATGAGCAGTTCTTC.

J is TRBJ2-1 and V is TRBV6-1; TRBD2 matches at 12 bases. Germline loops: CDR1 MNHNS, CDR2 SASEGT. After removal of 4 bases from V and 8 bases from J, the junction contained 6 bases not matched to a gene. This CDR3 spans 15 amino acids. The CDR3 spells CASSALAGGRDEQFF. The CDR3 DNA sequence: TGTGCCAGCAGTGCCCTAGCGGGGGGGCGGGATGAGCAGTTCTTC.

The J gene is TRBJ1-4, the V gene TRBV5-1; 9 bases match TRBD1. The CDR3 covers 15 residues. Germline CDR1 is SGHRS and CDR2 is YFSETQ. Losses at the gene ends were 4 bases for V and 8 bases for J; bases not matched to a gene: 9. The CDR3 is CASSARTGAGEKLFF. Here the CDR3 DNA reads TGCGCCAGCAGCGCCCGGACAGGGGCGGGGGAAAAACTGTTTTTT.

This clone showed up just a few times. The chain uses TRBV7-2 and TRBJ2-4, with 12 bases lining up with TRBD2. J was trimmed by 7 bases and V by 3 bases; bases with no gene match: 10. Germline loops: CDR1 SGHTA, CDR2 FQGNSA. This CDR3 is 17 amino acids long. The CDR3 DNA reads TGTGCCAGCAGCTTGTCCGGGACTAGCGGGCAAAGGAACATTCAGTACTTC. This codes for CASSLSGTSGQRNIQYF.

The chain has TRBV30 and TRBJ1-6, with a possible D match to TRBD1 (5 bases). This CDR3 has 15 amino acids. Germline CDR1 is GTSNPN and CDR2 is SVGIG (reference sequence). Between the trimmed V and J ends, which lost 2 bases and 7 bases, there was a span of 15 bases. CDR3 residues: CAWSNWDRVNSPLHF. DNA of the CDR3: TGTGCCTGGAGTAACTGGGACCGTGTCAATTCACCCCTCCACTTT.

V and J are TRBV5-5 and TRBJ2-3, with 7 bases identical to TRBD2. There are 15 residues in the CDR3. CDR1 is SGHKS and CDR2 is YYEKEE in the germline V gene (reference sequence). The junction had 4 bases not matched to a gene; V was cut back by 3 bases and J by 0 bases. The CDR3 region has the DNA TGTGCCAGCAGCTCCCTACTAGCGAGCACAGATACGCAGTATTTT. Translating it yields CASSSLLASTDTQYF.

The V call is TRBV4-2, the J call TRBJ2-5; 12 bases map to TRBD2. The germline V gene has CDR1 LGHNA and CDR2 YNFKEQ. The length of the CDR3 is 17 residues. Losses at the gene ends were 1 base for V and 6 bases for J; bases not matched to a gene: 9. The CDR3 DNA is TGTGCCAGCAGCCAAGTCGGGCTAGCGGGGGGGCGGAAGACCCAGTACTTC. Its protein is CASSQVGLAGGRKTQYF.

The CDR3 region has the DNA TGTGCCAGCAGCCATATCGAAAGACGGCATGAAGCTTTCTTT. The encoded protein is CASSHIERRHEAFF. The chain carries TRBV7-9 and TRBJ1-1; D gene ambiguous. From germline, CDR1 is SEHNR and CDR2 FQNEAQ (reference sequence). Trimming took 5 bases from V and 7 from J, leaving 17 bases between them. This CDR3 region has 14 residues.

The gene calls are TRBV5-1 and TRBJ2-6; D is unclear. V was cut by 0 bases and J by 4 bases, with 2 bases left in between. There are 13 residues in the CDR3. The V gene's germline CDR1 is SGHRS and CDR2 YFSETQ. CDR3 DNA: TGCGCCAGCAGCTTGGAAGGGGCCAACGTCCTGACTTTC. This gives the protein CASSLEGANVLTF. The full variable domain, rest sourced from reference TRBV5-1 and TRBJ2-6, is KAGVTQTPRYLIKTRGQQVTLSCSPISGHRSVSWYQQTPGQGLQFLFEYFSETQRNKGNFPGRFSGRQFSNSRSEMNVSTLELGDSALYLCASSLEGANVLTFGAGSRLTVL.

The chain has TRBV5-1 and TRBJ2-5; D may be TRBD2 (6 bases). Trimming took 0 bases from V and 0 from J, leaving 15 bases between them. Germline V CDR1 and CDR2: SGHRS, YFSETQ. The CDR3 covers 17 residues. The CDR3 reads CASSLDFGGTYQETQYF. Here the CDR3 DNA reads TGCGCCAGCAGCTTGGATTTTGGCGGGACGTACCAAGAGACCCAGTACTTC.

The V gene is TRBV18, the J gene TRBJ1-1, with 7 positions matching TRBD1. Germline lookup yields CDR1 KGHSH and CDR2 LQKENI. This CDR3 has 14 residues. J was trimmed by 11 bases and V by 3 bases; bases with no gene match: 12. This chain's CDR3 is CASSPSTGQVGAFF. DNA for the CDR3: TGTGCCAGCTCACCCTCGACAGGGCAGGTGGGGGCTTTCTTT.

A word on this clone: The germline gene is not matched at one end of the junction; a read error may be the cause. This chain links TRBV19 with TRBJ2-3; no clear D. CDR3 length equals 10 residues. Per the germline V gene, CDR1 is LNHDA and CDR2 is SQIVND (reference sequence). The CDR3 bases are TGTGCCAGTAGTCTAGATACGCAGTATTTT. This gives the protein CASSLDTQYF.

This clone was seen more than once but under ten times. This chain connects TRBV2 to TRBJ1-1; D remains unclear. The CDR3 runs 11 residues. V was shortened by 5 bases and J by 0 bases, with 1 base between the two germline ends. Germline V lookup: CDR1 SNHLY, CDR2 FYNNEI. CDR3 DNA sequence: TGTGCCAGCAGTATGAACACTGAAGCTTTCTTT. This encodes CASSMNTEAFF. Full variable domain (outside the CDR3, taken from reference TRBV2 and TRBJ1-1): EPEVTQTPSHQVTQMGQEVILRCVPISNHLYFYWYRQILGQKVEFLVSFYNNEISEKSEIFDDQFSVERPDGSNFTLKIRSTKLEDSAMYFCASSMNTEAFFGQGTRLTVV.

In DNA, the CDR3 is TGTGCCAGCAGCTTCCCCTTGACGGACAGGGGGCGCGAGCAGTACTTC. This encodes CASSFPLTDRGREQYF. The chain joins TRBV5-8 to TRBJ2-7, with 11 bases lining up with TRBD1. There are 16 residues in the CDR3. Looked up from germline, CDR1 is SGHTS and CDR2 is YDEGEE. V gave up 2 bases and J gave up 6 bases; unmatched junction bases: 10.

V gene TRBV11-2 combines with J gene TRBJ2-3, with TRBD1 matching 7 bases. Trimming cost V 1 base and J 2 bases; bases outside gene matches: 3. The CDR3 runs to 15 residues. Germline assignment: CDR1 SGHAT and CDR2 FQNNGV. This CDR3 is CASSLAGGVTDTQYF. The CDR3 DNA is TGTGCCAGCAGCTTAGCAGGGGGAGTCACAGATACGCAGTATTTT.

In its sample, this clone was seen a few times. The gene calls are TRBV5-1 and TRBJ2-2, with D perhaps matching TRBD1 (5 bases). There are 21 residues in the CDR3. Per germline, CDR1 SGHRS and CDR2 YFSETQ. With 0 bases removed from V and 5 bases from J, the gap between germline ends came to 29 bases. The CDR3 nucleotides read TGCGCCAGCAGCTTGGCCTGGACGCAGGACACTAATCCCATAGGGACCGGGGAGCTGTTTTTT. Encoded protein: CASSLAWTQDTNPIGTGELFF.